These T cell receptor beta chains were read from a single sample in a study of beta chain features in type 1 diabetes. Sequencing used immunoSEQ multiplex PCR; TCRdb keeps in-frame clones, though not all of them. The table shows some 250,000 clones, with 11% occurring only once. The specimen was naive CD4+ T cells from blood. These TCRs come from a man aged 25-45 years with type 1 diabetes. Each CDR3 is given with its conserved first and last residue. The order of the fields is J gene, D gene, clone size, V gene, CDR3 protein, CDR3 DNA. The D gene is left open where the match is weak. A clone size is listed for some rows: how often the clone was seen (once, few, many), or a class if it is expanded.

j_gene: TRBJ2-5
d_gene: NA
abundance: NA
v_gene: TRBV7-2
CDR3aa: CASSLVAYSQETQYF
CDR3nt: TGTGCCAGCAGCTTAGTGGCGTACAGCCAAGAGACCCAGTACTTC

j_gene: TRBJ1-2
d_gene: TRBD1
abundance: NA
v_gene: TRBV19
CDR3aa: CASSITGGNYGYTF
CDR3nt: TGTGCCAGTAGTATCACAGGGGGAAACTATGGCTACACCTTC

j_gene: TRBJ2-4
d_gene: NA
abundance: NA
v_gene: TRBV6-1
CDR3aa: CASSGRVGGSKYF
CDR3nt: TGTGCCAGCAGTGGCAGGGTGGGAGGATCTAAGTACTTC

j_gene: TRBJ1-2
d_gene: TRBD1
abundance: NA
v_gene: TRBV29-1
CDR3aa: CSVEGQGGTLGYTF
CDR3nt: TGCAGCGTTGAAGGACAGGGCGGGACACTTGGCTACACCTTC

j_gene: TRBJ1-1
d_gene: TRBD1
abundance: NA
v_gene: TRBV6-4
CDR3aa: CASSRQGDTEAFF
CDR3nt: TGTGCCAGCAGTAGACAGGGAGACACTGAAGCTTTCTTT

j_gene: TRBJ2-1
d_gene: NA
abundance: NA
v_gene: TRBV4-2
CDR3aa: CASSPYTRAKAGNQNNEQFF
CDR3nt: TGTGCCAGCAGCCCTTACACTCGTGCAAAAGCAGGGAATCAGAACAATGAGCAGTTCTTC

j_gene: TRBJ2-3
d_gene: NA
abundance: few
v_gene: TRBV7-8
CDR3aa: CASSFLRDTQYF
CDR3nt: TGTGCCAGCAGCTTTTTGCGGGATACGCAGTATTTT

j_gene: TRBJ2-5
d_gene: TRBD1
abundance: few
v_gene: TRBV14
CDR3aa: CASSQDSRGRAETQYF
CDR3nt: TGTGCCAGCAGCCAAGATTCGAGGGGGCGAGCGGAGACCCAGTACTTC

j_gene: TRBJ2-1
d_gene: NA
abundance: NA
v_gene: TRBV10-3
CDR3aa: CAISESRDWVSYNEQFF
CDR3nt: TGTGCCATCAGTGAGTCCCGGGACTGGGTCTCCTACAATGAGCAGTTCTTC

j_gene: TRBJ1-1
d_gene: NA
abundance: few
v_gene: TRBV30
CDR3aa: CAWSVRGNREAFF
CDR3nt: TGTGCCTGGAGTGTCCGGGGAAATAGGGAAGCTTTCTTT

j_gene: TRBJ2-2
d_gene: NA
abundance: few
v_gene: TRBV19
CDR3aa: CATRRAPGELFF
CDR3nt: TGTGCCACTAGGAGGGCTCCCGGGGAGCTGTTTTTT

j_gene: TRBJ2-1
d_gene: TRBD2
abundance: NA
v_gene: TRBV6-6
CDR3aa: CASTKTSGGDYNEQFF
CDR3nt: TGTGCCAGCACTAAAACCAGCGGGGGGGACTACAATGAGCAGTTCTTC

j_gene: TRBJ1-4
d_gene: NA
abundance: NA
v_gene: TRBV6-1
CDR3aa: CASVRQFGSDEKLFF
CDR3nt: TGTGCCAGCGTCCGACAGTTCGGTTCCGATGAAAAACTGTTTTTT

j_gene: TRBJ1-2
d_gene: TRBD1
abundance: few
v_gene: TRBV4-1
CDR3aa: CASSPGWTGVGYGYTF
CDR3nt: TGCGCCAGCAGCCCAGGTTGGACAGGGGTCGGCTATGGCTACACCTTC

j_gene: TRBJ1-6
d_gene: TRBD1
abundance: few
v_gene: TRBV9
CDR3aa: CASSQTLTGAGSPLHF
CDR3nt: TGTGCCAGCAGCCAAACTCTTACAGGGGCTGGTTCACCCCTCCACTTT

j_gene: TRBJ1-6
d_gene: TRBD1
abundance: few
v_gene: TRBV9
CDR3aa: CASSPGQTSYNSPLHF
CDR3nt: TGTGCCAGCAGCCCGGGACAGACTTCCTATAATTCACCCCTCCACTTT

j_gene: TRBJ2-6
d_gene: TRBD1
abundance: NA
v_gene: TRBV18
CDR3aa: CASSSRDRENGANVLTF
CDR3nt: TGTGCCAGCTCATCCCGGGACAGGGAGAATGGGGCCAACGTCCTGACTTTC

j_gene: TRBJ1-1
d_gene: NA
abundance: few
v_gene: TRBV19
CDR3aa: CASSIEAGASTEAFF
CDR3nt: TGTGCCAGTAGTATAGAGGCAGGGGCGAGTACTGAAGCTTTCTTT

j_gene: TRBJ1-1
d_gene: TRBD1
abundance: NA
v_gene: TRBV27
CDR3aa: CASTRGADMNTEAFF
CDR3nt: TGTGCCAGCACCAGGGGGGCAGACATGAACACTGAAGCTTTCTTT

j_gene: TRBJ1-4
d_gene: NA
abundance: NA
v_gene: TRBV25-1
CDR3aa: CASSESGGATNEKLFF
CDR3nt: TGTGCCAGCAGTGAATCAGGAGGTGCAACTAATGAAAAACTGTTTTTT

j_gene: TRBJ2-7
d_gene: TRBD1
abundance: few
v_gene: TRBV29-1
CDR3aa: CSVGGQGSEQYF
CDR3nt: TGCAGCGTCGGGGGACAGGGGTCCGAGCAGTACTTC

j_gene: TRBJ1-1
d_gene: NA
abundance: few
v_gene: TRBV4-2
CDR3aa: CASSQGASYRAFF
CDR3nt: TGTGCCAGCAGCCAAGGGGCCAGCTATCGTGCTTTCTTT

j_gene: TRBJ2-6
d_gene: NA
abundance: few
v_gene: TRBV29-1
CDR3aa: CSVEDHGAGANVLTF
CDR3nt: TGCAGCGTTGAAGATCACGGGGCTGGGGCCAACGTCCTGACTTTC

j_gene: TRBJ1-2
d_gene: TRBD1
abundance: NA
v_gene: TRBV18
CDR3aa: CASSPIQGEGSDGYTF
CDR3nt: TGTGCCAGCTCACCTATACAGGGGGAAGGTTCGGATGGCTACACCTTC

j_gene: TRBJ1-2
d_gene: TRBD1
abundance: NA
v_gene: TRBV19
CDR3aa: CASSTRRDSNYGYTF
CDR3nt: TGTGCCAGTAGTACCCGACGGGACAGTAACTATGGCTACACCTTC

j_gene: TRBJ2-1
d_gene: TRBD1
abundance: NA
v_gene: TRBV5-1
CDR3aa: CASSLAQGVLNEQFF
CDR3nt: TGCGCCAGCAGCTTGGCCCAGGGGGTCCTCAATGAGCAGTTCTTC

j_gene: TRBJ2-6
d_gene: NA
abundance: few
v_gene: TRBV4-2
CDR3aa: CASSQARPAGTGANVLTF
CDR3nt: TGTGCCAGCAGCCAAGCCCGTCCGGCGGGGACTGGGGCCAACGTCCTGACTTTC

j_gene: TRBJ2-1
d_gene: NA
abundance: NA
v_gene: TRBV7-9
CDR3aa: CASSSQGPEESNEQFF
CDR3nt: TGTGCCAGCAGCTCCCAAGGTCCTGAGGAGTCTAATGAGCAGTTCTTC

j_gene: TRBJ2-1
d_gene: NA
abundance: NA
v_gene: TRBV11-2
CDR3aa: CASSFYNEQFF
CDR3nt: TGTGCCAGCTCGTTCTACAATGAGCAGTTCTTC

j_gene: TRBJ2-3
d_gene: TRBD2
abundance: few
v_gene: TRBV9
CDR3aa: CASSGDYSSTQYF
CDR3nt: TGTGCCAGCAGCGGGGACTACTCATCCACGCAGTATTTT

j_gene: TRBJ1-4
d_gene: NA
abundance: NA
v_gene: TRBV9
CDR3aa: CASSVAGGLQEKLFF
CDR3nt: TGTGCCAGCAGCGTAGCTGGAGGGTTGCAAGAAAAACTGTTTTTT

j_gene: TRBJ2-7
d_gene: NA
abundance: NA
v_gene: TRBV7-2
CDR3aa: CASSLPQGLTYEQYF
CDR3nt: TGTGCCAGCAGCCTACCTCAGGGGCTAACCTACGAGCAGTACTTC

j_gene: TRBJ2-3
d_gene: TRBD2
abundance: few
v_gene: TRBV6-5
CDR3aa: CASSFGLGADTQYF
CDR3nt: TGTGCCAGCAGTTTCGGACTAGGGGCAGATACGCAGTATTTT

j_gene: TRBJ1-4
d_gene: NA
abundance: NA
v_gene: TRBV28
CDR3aa: CASSSGTPEKLFF
CDR3nt: TGTGCCAGCAGTTCGGGGACACCAGAAAAACTGTTTTTT

j_gene: TRBJ2-7
d_gene: NA
abundance: NA
v_gene: TRBV4-3
CDR3aa: CASSQVSSSYEQYF
CDR3nt: TGCGCCAGCAGCCAGGTTTCGAGCTCCTACGAGCAGTACTTC

j_gene: TRBJ2-3
d_gene: NA
abundance: few
v_gene: TRBV7-9
CDR3aa: CASSLALADGDTQYF
CDR3nt: TGTGCCAGCAGCTTGGCGCTAGCCGACGGAGATACGCAGTATTTT

j_gene: TRBJ2-2
d_gene: TRBD1
abundance: NA
v_gene: TRBV6-6
CDR3aa: CASSQTGNAGELFF
CDR3nt: TGTGCCAGCAGCCAGACAGGGAACGCCGGGGAGCTGTTTTTT

j_gene: TRBJ2-7
d_gene: TRBD2
abundance: NA
v_gene: TRBV5-4
CDR3aa: CASSLGGTSGTYEQYF
CDR3nt: TGTGCCAGCAGCTTGGGCGGGACTAGCGGCACCTACGAGCAGTACTTC

j_gene: TRBJ2-7
d_gene: NA
abundance: NA
v_gene: TRBV6-1
CDR3aa: CASRTDVREQYF
CDR3nt: TGTGCCAGCAGGACTGACGTCCGCGAGCAGTACTTC

j_gene: TRBJ2-7
d_gene: TRBD1
abundance: few
v_gene: TRBV14
CDR3aa: CASSYGQGQGREQYF
CDR3nt: TGTGCCAGCAGCTACGGACAGGGCCAGGGGAGGGAGCAGTACTTC

j_gene: TRBJ2-1
d_gene: NA
abundance: few
v_gene: TRBV7-7
CDR3aa: CASSLALTGDYEQFF
CDR3nt: TGTGCTAGCAGCTTAGCCCTCACAGGGGACTATGAGCAGTTCTTC

j_gene: TRBJ1-5
d_gene: TRBD1
abundance: NA
v_gene: TRBV6-5
CDR3aa: CASRPQGAGNQPQHF
CDR3nt: TGTGCCAGCAGACCACAGGGGGCCGGCAATCAGCCCCAGCATTTT

j_gene: TRBJ1-1
d_gene: TRBD1
abundance: NA
v_gene: TRBV19
CDR3aa: CASSPLRAGGPEAFF
CDR3nt: TGTGCCAGTAGTCCCCTTCGGGCAGGGGGCCCCGAAGCTTTCTTT

j_gene: TRBJ2-3
d_gene: TRBD2
abundance: NA
v_gene: TRBV2
CDR3aa: CASSSGGPGDTQYF
CDR3nt: TGTGCCAGCAGCAGCGGGGGGCCAGGAGATACGCAGTATTTT

j_gene: TRBJ2-7
d_gene: TRBD2
abundance: NA
v_gene: TRBV7-2
CDR3aa: CASSKRGLEGYEQYF
CDR3nt: TGTGCCAGCAGCAAAAGAGGACTAGAAGGCTACGAGCAGTACTTC

j_gene: TRBJ1-6
d_gene: TRBD1
abundance: few
v_gene: TRBV2
CDR3aa: CASRVDRAGNSPLHF
CDR3nt: TGTGCCAGCAGGGTCGACAGGGCGGGAAATTCACCCCTCCACTTT

j_gene: TRBJ1-2
d_gene: TRBD1
abundance: NA
v_gene: TRBV12-5
CDR3aa: CASGPGTDGYTF
CDR3nt: TGTGCTAGTGGTCCGGGGACAGACGGCTACACCTTC

j_gene: TRBJ1-5
d_gene: NA
abundance: NA
v_gene: TRBV2
CDR3aa: CASSERWRGPQHF
CDR3nt: TGTGCCAGCAGTGAACGTTGGAGGGGGCCCCAGCATTTT

j_gene: TRBJ2-7
d_gene: TRBD2
abundance: NA
v_gene: TRBV29-1
CDR3aa: CSGRGSAYEQYF
CDR3nt: TGCAGCGGGCGGGGGAGCGCCTACGAGCAGTACTTC

j_gene: TRBJ2-1
d_gene: NA
abundance: few
v_gene: TRBV5-1
CDR3aa: CASISAGSDNEQFF
CDR3nt: TGCGCCAGCATATCGGCGGGGTCCGACAATGAGCAGTTCTTC

j_gene: TRBJ2-3
d_gene: TRBD1
abundance: NA
v_gene: TRBV4-3
CDR3aa: CASSQQGGLQRTDTQYF
CDR3nt: TGCGCCAGCAGCCAACAAGGGGGCCTCCAACGGACAGATACGCAGTATTTT

j_gene: TRBJ2-5
d_gene: NA
abundance: few
v_gene: TRBV15
CDR3aa: CATSREVRTGETQYF
CDR3nt: TGTGCCACCAGCAGAGAGGTCAGGACGGGGGAGACCCAGTACTTC

j_gene: TRBJ2-7
d_gene: TRBD2
abundance: few
v_gene: TRBV7-2
CDR3aa: CASGLTSGTYEQYF
CDR3nt: TGTGCCAGCGGATTAACTAGCGGGACCTACGAGCAGTACTTC